The TCR beta chain under discussion was sequenced for a study of blood T cell repertoires in COVID-19. Study background: The United States, Italy and Spain were the sources of the acute and convalescent COVID-19 samples. From T cells, B-cell-depleted T cells, or PBMCs came the material, which was cDNA or gDNA.

From germline, CDR1 is MRHNA and CDR2 SNTAGT. This CDR3 contains 13 residues. Trimming took off 6 bases at V and 5 bases at J, with 10 bases between the two ends. Original processing notes: Amplification of reference gene primers was used by the study to estimate nucleated cell counts. Method: immunoSEQ multiplex PCR; TCRdb's copy keeps in-frame clones and lacks some. D and trimming were read from the DNA, whereas the V and J calls and clone size are those reported in that table. The table lists roughly 30,000 clones, over 90% of them singletons, with under 6.5% in the top ten. The source material was peripheral blood. The genes are TRBV6-4 and TRBJ2-2, with unresolved D. This TCR was recovered from a human donor in a cohort sampled during active COVID-19. The CDR3 region has the DNA TGTGCCAGCAGAGGCGGTAATACCGGGGAGCTGTTTTTT. Protein: CASRGGNTGELFF.